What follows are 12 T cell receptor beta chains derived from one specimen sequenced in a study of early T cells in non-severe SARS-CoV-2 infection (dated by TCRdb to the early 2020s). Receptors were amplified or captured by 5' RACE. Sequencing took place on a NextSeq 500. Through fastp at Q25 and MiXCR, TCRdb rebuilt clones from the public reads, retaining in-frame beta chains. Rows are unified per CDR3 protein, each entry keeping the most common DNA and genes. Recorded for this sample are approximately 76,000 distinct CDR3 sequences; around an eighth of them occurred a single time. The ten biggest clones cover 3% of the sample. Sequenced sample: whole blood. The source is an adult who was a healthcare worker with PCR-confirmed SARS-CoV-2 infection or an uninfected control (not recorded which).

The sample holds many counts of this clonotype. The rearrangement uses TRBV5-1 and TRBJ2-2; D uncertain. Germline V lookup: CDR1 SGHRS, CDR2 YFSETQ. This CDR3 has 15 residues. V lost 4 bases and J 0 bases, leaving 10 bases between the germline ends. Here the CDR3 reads CASSTTVSNTGELFF. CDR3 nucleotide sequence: TGCGCCAGCAGCACCACAGTCTCGAACACCGGGGAGCTGTTTTTT.

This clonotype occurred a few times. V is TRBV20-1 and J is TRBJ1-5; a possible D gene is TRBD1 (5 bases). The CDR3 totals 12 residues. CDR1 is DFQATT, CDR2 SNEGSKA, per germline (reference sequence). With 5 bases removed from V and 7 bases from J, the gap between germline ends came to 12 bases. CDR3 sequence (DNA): TGCAGTGCTCAACGGGGCGCGCAGCCCCAGCATTTT. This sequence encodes CSAQRGAQPQHF.

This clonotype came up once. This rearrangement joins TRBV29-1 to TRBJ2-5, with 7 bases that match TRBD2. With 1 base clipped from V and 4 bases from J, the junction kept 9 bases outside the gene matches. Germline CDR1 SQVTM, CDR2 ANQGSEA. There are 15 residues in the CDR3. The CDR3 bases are TGCAGCGTTGAAGGAGGCCGACTAGCCTCAGAGACCCAGTACTTC. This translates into CSVEGGRLASETQYF. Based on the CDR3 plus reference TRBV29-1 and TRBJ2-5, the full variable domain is SAVISQKPSRDICQRGTSLTIQCQVDSQVTMMFWYRQQPGQSLTLIATANQGSEATYESGFVIDKFPISRPNLTFSTLTVSNMSPEDSSIYLCSVEGGRLASETQYFGPGTRLLVL.

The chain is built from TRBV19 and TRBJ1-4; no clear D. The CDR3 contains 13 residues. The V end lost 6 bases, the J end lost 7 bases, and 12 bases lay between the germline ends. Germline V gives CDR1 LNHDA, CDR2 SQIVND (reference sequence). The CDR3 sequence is CASSPTMGEKLFF. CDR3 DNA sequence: TGTGCCAGTAGCCCGACGATGGGTGAAAAACTGTTTTTT.

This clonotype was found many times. The CDR3 loop is CASSPRTSTDTQYF. Written as DNA, the CDR3 is TGTGCCAGCAGCCCCCGAACTAGCACAGATACGCAGTATTTT. The rearrangement joins TRBV9 to TRBJ2-3; D ambiguous. Germline V gene data show CDR1 as SGDLS and CDR2 as YYNGEE. Trimming shortened V by 4 bases and J by 0 bases, and 9 bases separated the two germline ends. This CDR3 contains 14 residues.

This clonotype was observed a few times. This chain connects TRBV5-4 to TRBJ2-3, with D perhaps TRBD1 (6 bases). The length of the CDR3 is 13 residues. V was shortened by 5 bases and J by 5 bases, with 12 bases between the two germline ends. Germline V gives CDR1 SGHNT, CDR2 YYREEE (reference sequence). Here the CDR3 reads CASREQGQDTQYF. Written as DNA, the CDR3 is TGTGCCAGCAGGGAACAGGGCCAAGATACGCAGTATTTT.

In DNA, the CDR3 is TGTGCCAGCAGCTACCCCTCGGGATCCAATGAGCAGTTCTTC. This translates into CASSYPSGSNEQFF. The gene calls are TRBV13 and TRBJ2-1, with a possible D match to TRBD2 (5 bases). CDR3 length: 14 residues. Trimming pared 4 bases from V and 6 bases from J, leaving 13 bases between. Germline V CDR1 and CDR2: PRHDT, FYEKMQ (reference sequence). Full variable domain (rest looked up from reference TRBV13 and TRBJ2-1): AAGVIQSPRHLIKEKRETATLKCYPIPRHDTVYWYQQGPGQDPQFLISFYEKMQSDKGSIPDRFSAQQFSDYHSELNMSSLELGDSALYFCASSYPSGSNEQFFGPGTRLTVL.

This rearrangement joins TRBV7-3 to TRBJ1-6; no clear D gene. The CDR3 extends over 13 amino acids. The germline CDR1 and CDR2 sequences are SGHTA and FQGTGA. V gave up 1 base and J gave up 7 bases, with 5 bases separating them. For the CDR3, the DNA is TGTGCCAGCAGCTTAAATCCGAATTCACCCCTCCACTTT. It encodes CASSLNPNSPLHF.

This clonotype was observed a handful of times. The CDR3 sequence is CASRPSSTDTQYF. The CDR3 region has the DNA TGTGCCAGCAGACCGTCAAGCACAGATACGCAGTATTTT. This rearrangement joins TRBV12-3 or TRBV12-4 to TRBJ2-3; D is unclear. The CDR3 is 13 residues long. V lost 6 bases and J lost 0, with 7 bases in between.

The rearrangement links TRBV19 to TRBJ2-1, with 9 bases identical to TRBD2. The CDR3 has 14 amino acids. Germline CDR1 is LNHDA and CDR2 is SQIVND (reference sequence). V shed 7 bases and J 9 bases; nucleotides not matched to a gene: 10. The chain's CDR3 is CASTQGLALGEQFF. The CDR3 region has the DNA TGTGCCAGTACCCAGGGACTAGCCTTGGGTGAGCAGTTCTTC.

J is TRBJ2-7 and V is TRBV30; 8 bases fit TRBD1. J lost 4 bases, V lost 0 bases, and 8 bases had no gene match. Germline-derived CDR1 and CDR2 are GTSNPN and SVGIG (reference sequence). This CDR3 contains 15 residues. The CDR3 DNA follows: TGTGCCTGGAGTGTACTTGGGACAGGTTTATACGAGCAGTACTTC. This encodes CAWSVLGTGLYEQYF.

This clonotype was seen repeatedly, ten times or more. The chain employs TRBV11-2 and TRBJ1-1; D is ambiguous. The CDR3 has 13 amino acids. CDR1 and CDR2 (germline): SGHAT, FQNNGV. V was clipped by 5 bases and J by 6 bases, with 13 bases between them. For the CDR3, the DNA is TGTGCCAGCAGCCTCCCTCCGGTTTCTGAAGCTTTCTTT. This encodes CASSLPPVSEAFF.